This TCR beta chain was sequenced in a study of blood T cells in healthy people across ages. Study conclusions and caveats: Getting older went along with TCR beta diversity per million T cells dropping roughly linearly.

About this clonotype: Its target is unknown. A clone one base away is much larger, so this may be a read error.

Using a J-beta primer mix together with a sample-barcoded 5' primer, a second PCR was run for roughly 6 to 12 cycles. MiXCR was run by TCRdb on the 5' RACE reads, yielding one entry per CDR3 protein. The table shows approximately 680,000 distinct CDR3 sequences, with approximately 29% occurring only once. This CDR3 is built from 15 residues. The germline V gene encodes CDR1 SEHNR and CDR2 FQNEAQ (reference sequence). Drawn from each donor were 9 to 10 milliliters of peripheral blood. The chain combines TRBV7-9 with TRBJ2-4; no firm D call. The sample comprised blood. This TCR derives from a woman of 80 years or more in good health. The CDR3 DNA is TGTGCCAGCAGCCCAGTCAATGGAGCCAAAAGCATTCAGTACTTC. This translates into CASSPVNGAKSIQYF.